Given below is one T cell receptor beta chain in context. Its antigen is as yet unknown. The source of the sample is a study of shared clonotypes between healthy human individuals. General study points: As a rule, naive subsets had a larger estimated richness than memory subsets. Sorted-subset sequencing, rarefaction showed, was incomplete despite large depth. Only blood was sampled, and tissue TCR repertoires likely differ from blood ones.

When replicate PCRs were run on sorted subsets, they used about 220 ng DNA, tens of thousands of T cell genomes. Clones were read by immunoSEQ multiplex PCR, and TCRdb kept only the in-frame ones, dropping some. The table has approximately 2,000,000 clones, 85% to 95% seen once. Naive CD8 cells were CD45RO-negative, positively selected for CCR7, excluding terminally differentiated effector memory CD45RA+ cells. V gave up 3 bases and J gave up 6 bases, with 2 bases separating them. Germline lookup yields CDR1 MGHDK and CDR2 SYGVNS. The CDR3 has 10 amino acids. The chain has TRBV25-1 and TRBJ1-2; no reliable D call. Specimen: naive CD8+ T cells from PBMCs. This TCR was sampled from a man aged 18 to 30 in good health. Some clones in this sample may be carry-over from other donors' samples. Here the CDR3 reads CASSDHGYTF. CDR3 coding DNA: TGTGCCAGCAGTGATCATGGCTACACCTTC.